These 5 T cell receptor beta chains originate from one sample sequenced in a study of CXCR3-negative and CXCR3-positive naive CD8 T cells. Libraries were UMI-labeled 5' RACE TRB cDNA. TCRdb re-called the 5' RACE reads and gives one entry per CDR3 protein, without DNA. This sample's table reports over 100,000 distinct CDR3 sequences. Sequenced sample: naive CXCR3- CD8+ T cells from blood. Documented subset: CD45RO-CCR7+CD27+CD95- naive CD8+ T cells lacking CXCR3 (TNR3-). All receptors derive from a human donor in good health. Some clones in this sample may be carry-over from other donors' samples.

This chain connects TRBV29-1 to TRBJ2-1. Per the germline V gene, CDR1 is SQVTM and CDR2 is ANQGSEA. This CDR3 has 13 residues. The CDR3 loop reads CSVEDRSYNEQFF.

V is TRBV25-1 and J is TRBJ2-1; there is no DNA to check the TCRdb D call of TRBD2. The CDR3 contains 14 residues. Germline V gene lookup returns CDR1 MGHDK and CDR2 SYGVNS. CDR3 in amino acids: CASSETELAFEQFF.

J is TRBJ2-2 and V is TRBV5-4; TCRdb reports TRBD2, a call that lacks DNA to check it against. The germline V gene encodes CDR1 SGHNT and CDR2 YYREEE (reference sequence). The CDR3 spans 16 residues. The CDR3 sequence is CASSFGTSGYTGELFF.

The gene calls are TRBV28 and TRBJ1-4; TCRdb calls TRBD1, which cannot be checked without DNA. The CDR3 spans 16 residues. CDR1 and CDR2 from the germline V gene are MDHEN and SYDVKM. The CDR3 sequence: CASSRRDRPTNEKLFF.

The chain couples TRBV12-3 or TRBV12-4 to TRBJ2-3; TCRdb picks TRBD2, but there is no DNA to check that call. The length of the CDR3 is 15 residues. The CDR3 protein is CASSPLAGSTDTQYF.